The 10 T cell receptor beta chains below were found in one sample sequenced in a study of human T cells and chemical hapten exposure. Indicated time point: patch test 2, 6 weeks after DPC sensitization. Treatment of the sample: therapeutic diphenylcyclopropenone sensitization with weekly scalp DPC. TCRdb re-derived calls from the RACE reads in MiXCR, one entry per CDR3 protein. The top ten clones hold approximately 3% of a sample with approximately 120,000 distinct CDR3 sequences, 9.2% of them seen once. Sequencing was performed on whole blood, taken in connection with sensitization to the hapten diphenylcyclopropenone (DPC). Source of these receptors: a woman aged 40 to 50 with alopecia areata. Some clones in this sample may be carry-over from other donors' samples.

This clonotype turned up a few times. The DNA for the CDR3 is TGTGCCAGCAGCCCCGGACAGGGGGCTAAAGGGGAGCTGTTTTTT. Translating it yields CASSPGQGAKGELFF. The chain couples TRBV11-3 to TRBJ2-2; TRBD1 matches 11 bases. V lost 5 bases and J lost 8; bases outside the gene matches: 7. Germline loops: CDR1 SGHNT, CDR2 YENEEA. CDR3 length equals 15 residues.

Only a few counts were recorded for this clonotype. This sequence joins TRBV4-3 and TRBJ1-2, with 8 bases that match TRBD1. CDR3 length: 16 residues. Per the germline V gene, CDR1 is LGHNA and CDR2 is YSLEER. V was pared by 4 bases and J by 7 bases, with 14 bases of the junction left unmatched. CDR3 DNA sequence: TGCGCCAGCAGCCCGCCACAACCTCAGGGGGCTAGTGGCTACACCTTC. It translates to CASSPPQPQGASGYTF.

This clonotype was found many times. V usage is TRBV3-1 and J usage is TRBJ2-2; D tentatively reads TRBD1 or TRBD2 (6 bases each). V was clipped by 5 bases and J by 2 bases, with 18 bases between them. CDR1 is LGHDT, CDR2 YNNKEL, per germline (reference sequence). The CDR3 extends over 17 amino acids. CDR3 DNA: TGTGCCAGCAGCAAAGGGTCGCCGGGGGCCAACACCGGGGAGCTGTTTTTT. Translation: CASSKGSPGANTGELFF.

This clonotype has a count of ten or more. The chain employs TRBV30 and TRBJ1-3, with a possible D match to TRBD1 (5 bases). V lost 1 base and J lost 3, with 7 bases in between. Germline values: CDR1 GTSNPN, CDR2 SVGIG (reference sequence). The CDR3 extends over 13 amino acids. Here the CDR3 DNA reads TGTGCCTGGAGTGGGGACGTTGGAAACACCATATATTTT. It specifies CAWSGDVGNTIYF.

This clonotype was recorded a few times. This chain connects TRBV27 to TRBJ2-7; D possibly corresponds to TRBD2 (6 bases). The V and J ends lost 3 bases and 3 bases respectively, with 9 bases between them. CDR1 is MNHEY and CDR2 is SMNVEV in the germline V gene (reference sequence). The CDR3 has 13 amino acids. CDR3 coding DNA: TGTGCCAGCAGTTTTAGCGGAAGCTACGAGCAGTACTTC. Encoded protein: CASSFSGSYEQYF.

The rearrangement links TRBV27 to TRBJ2-3, with 10 bases fitting TRBD2. After removal of 3 bases from V and 2 bases from J, the junction contained 8 bases not matched to a gene. This CDR3 spans 17 amino acids. The germline V gene encodes CDR1 MNHEY and CDR2 SMNVEV (reference sequence). The CDR3 bases are TGTGCCAGCAGTTTCAGTAGCGGGGGGCTCCCCACAGATACGCAGTATTTT. This gives the protein CASSFSSGGLPTDTQYF.

The rearrangement uses TRBV7-8 and TRBJ2-2; the match to TRBD2 covers 8 bases. The V gene end was trimmed by 5 bases and the J gene end by 4 bases; junction bases not matched to a gene: 6. This CDR3 has 15 amino acids. Germline V gene sequence: CDR1 SGHVS, CDR2 FQNEAQ. The DNA of the CDR3 is TGTGCCAGCAGCCCGACTAGCGCGACCACCGGGGAGCTGTTTTTT. Encoded protein: CASSPTSATTGELFF.

The chain links TRBV25-1 to TRBJ1-4, with TRBD1 matching 7 bases. Germline CDR1 MGHDK, CDR2 SYGVNS. The ends lost 4 bases at V and 6 bases at J; junction bases unmatched: 11. This CDR3 contains 16 residues. In DNA form, the CDR3 reads TGTGCCAGCAGTGCCCGACAGGGCCAGGGGGATGAAAAACTGTTTTTT. Residues: CASSARQGQGDEKLFF.

This clonotype occurred many times. CDR3 in DNA: TGCGCCAGCAGCTTGACAGGGACCACTAATGAAAAACTGTTTTTT. Protein product: CASSLTGTTNEKLFF. J is TRBJ1-4 and V is TRBV5-1, with TRBD1 as a possible D gene (6 bases). The length of the CDR3 is 15 residues. V was trimmed by 1 base and J by 2 bases, leaving 9 bases between them. Germline V gene data show CDR1 as SGHRS and CDR2 as YFSETQ.

This chain links TRBV7-2 with TRBJ1-2; D is ambiguous. The V end lost 5 bases, the J end lost 4 bases, and 5 bases lay between the germline ends. Germline V lookup: CDR1 SGHTA, CDR2 FQGNSA. The CDR3 extends over 11 amino acids. CDR3 in amino acids: CASSQRYGYTF. The DNA of the CDR3 is TGTGCCAGCAGCCAGCGCTATGGCTACACCTTC.